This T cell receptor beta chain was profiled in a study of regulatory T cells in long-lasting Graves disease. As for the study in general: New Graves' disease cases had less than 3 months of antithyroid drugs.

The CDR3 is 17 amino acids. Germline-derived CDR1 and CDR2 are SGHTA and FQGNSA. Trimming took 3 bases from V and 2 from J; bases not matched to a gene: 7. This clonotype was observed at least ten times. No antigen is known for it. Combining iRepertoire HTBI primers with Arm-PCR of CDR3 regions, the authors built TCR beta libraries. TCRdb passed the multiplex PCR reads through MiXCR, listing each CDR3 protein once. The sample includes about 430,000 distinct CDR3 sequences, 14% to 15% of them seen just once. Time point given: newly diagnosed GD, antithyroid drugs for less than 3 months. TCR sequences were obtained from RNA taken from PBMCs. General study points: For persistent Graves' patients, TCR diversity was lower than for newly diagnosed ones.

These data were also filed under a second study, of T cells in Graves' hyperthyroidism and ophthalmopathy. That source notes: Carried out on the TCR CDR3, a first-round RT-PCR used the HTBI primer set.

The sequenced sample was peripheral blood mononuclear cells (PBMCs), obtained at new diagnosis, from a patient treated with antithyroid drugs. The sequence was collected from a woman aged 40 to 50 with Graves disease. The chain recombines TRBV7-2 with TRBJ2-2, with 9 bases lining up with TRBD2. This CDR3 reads CASSFAGTSINTGELFF. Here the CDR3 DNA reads TGTGCCAGCAGCTTTGCCGGGACTAGCATCAACACCGGGGAGCTGTTTTTT.